These T cell receptor beta chains were read from a single sample in a study of control samples from healthy donors and cancer patients. Clones were read by immunoSEQ multiplex PCR, and TCRdb kept only the in-frame ones, dropping some. The data contain over 120,000 clones, around 94% of them singletons. The material sequenced was PBMCs. The receptors were sampled from a man aged 60-69 years with colorectal cancer. The CDR3 runs from the conserved cysteine through the conserved F or W. The D gene is left open where the match is weak. A row's size may be missing; if present it is once, few, many or a size class.

TRBJ2-7 - TRBD1 TRBV19 TGTGCCAGTAGTATAGTACAAGGACAGGGAATGTACGAGCAGTACTTC CASSIVQGQGMYEQYF
TRBJ1-2 - - TRBV4-1 TGCGCCAGCAGCCAAGGAGCCGGCTACACCTTC CASSQGAGYTF
TRBJ2-3 - - TRBV6-5 TGTGCCAGCAGAATTACAGGGCTTAGCACAGATACGCAGTATTTT CASRITGLSTDTQYF
TRBJ2-1 - - TRBV6-5 TGTGCCAGCAGTTACAGGGGGGGTGACAATGAGCAGTTCTTC CASSYRGGDNEQFF
TRBJ2-1 - - TRBV18 TGTGCCAGCTCACCAAACATTGAACGGAGAAATGAGCAGTTCTTC CASSPNIERRNEQFF
TRBJ1-2 - - TRBV18 TGTGCCAGCTCAGGGAACGCCCGGCAGAACTATGGCTACACCTTC CASSGNARQNYGYTF
TRBJ2-7 once - TRBV6-5 TGTGCCAGCAGTTACTCTGGCAGGGAAGGTGACGAGCAGTACTTC CASSYSGREGDEQYF
TRBJ2-7 once TRBD1 TRBV25-1 TGTGCCAGCAGTGAAAGTTCCGGGACAGGGGTCGACGAGCAGTACTTC CASSESSGTGVDEQYF
TRBJ2-7 - - TRBV6-5 TGTGCCAGCAGTACCGGGACGGTAGCATACGGGCAGTACTTC CASSTGTVAYGQYF
TRBJ1-2 - - TRBV18 TGTGCCAGCTCACGCTGGGGCATCACCACCTATGGCTACACCTTC CASSRWGITTYGYTF
TRBJ2-7 - - TRBV24-1 TGTGCCACCAGTGATCTTCCGGGACGGAGACGATTCGAGCAGTACTTC CATSDLPGRRRFEQYF